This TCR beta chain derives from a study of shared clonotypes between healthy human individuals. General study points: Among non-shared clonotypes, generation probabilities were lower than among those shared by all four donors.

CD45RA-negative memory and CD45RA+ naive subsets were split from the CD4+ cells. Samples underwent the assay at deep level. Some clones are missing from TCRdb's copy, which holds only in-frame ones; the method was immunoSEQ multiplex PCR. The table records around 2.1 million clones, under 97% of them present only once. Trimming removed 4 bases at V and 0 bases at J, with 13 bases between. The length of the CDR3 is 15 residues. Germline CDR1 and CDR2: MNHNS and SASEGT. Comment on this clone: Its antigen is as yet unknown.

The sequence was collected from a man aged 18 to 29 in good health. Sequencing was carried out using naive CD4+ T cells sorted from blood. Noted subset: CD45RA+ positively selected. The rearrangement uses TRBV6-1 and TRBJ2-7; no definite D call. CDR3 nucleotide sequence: TGTGCCAGCAGTGCCCGACAAATTTCCTCCTACGAGCAGTACTTC. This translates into CASSARQISSYEQYF.